This TCR beta chain was found in a study of cytomegalovirus exposure and HLA in healthy donors. In nominal health when sampled, donors likely had unrecorded immune exposures nonetheless. With regard to this clone: What it binds is not known.

The PCR had 60 Vbeta and 13 Jbeta primers. The assay was immunoSEQ multiplex PCR, and TCRdb's table has in-frame clones only and misses some. The table lists some 140,000 clones, approximately 60% of them singletons, with 2.4% in the top ten. General study results and limits: In most subjects, TCR beta sequences reportedly gave accurate predictions of HLA-A and HLA-B alleles.

There are 17 residues in the CDR3. The V segment lost 0 bases and the J segment 3 bases; nucleotides outside the gene matches: 7. Germline V gene data show CDR1 as LGHNA and CDR2 as YSLEER. Specimen: PBMCs. The sequence was collected from a middle-aged woman in good health and CMV-seronegative. The genes are TRBV4-3 and TRBJ1-4; 7 bases align to TRBD1. The CDR3: CASSQDLGGAPNEKLFF. CDR3 coding DNA: TGCGCCAGCAGCCAAGATTTAGGGGGCGCCCCTAATGAAAAACTGTTTTTT.